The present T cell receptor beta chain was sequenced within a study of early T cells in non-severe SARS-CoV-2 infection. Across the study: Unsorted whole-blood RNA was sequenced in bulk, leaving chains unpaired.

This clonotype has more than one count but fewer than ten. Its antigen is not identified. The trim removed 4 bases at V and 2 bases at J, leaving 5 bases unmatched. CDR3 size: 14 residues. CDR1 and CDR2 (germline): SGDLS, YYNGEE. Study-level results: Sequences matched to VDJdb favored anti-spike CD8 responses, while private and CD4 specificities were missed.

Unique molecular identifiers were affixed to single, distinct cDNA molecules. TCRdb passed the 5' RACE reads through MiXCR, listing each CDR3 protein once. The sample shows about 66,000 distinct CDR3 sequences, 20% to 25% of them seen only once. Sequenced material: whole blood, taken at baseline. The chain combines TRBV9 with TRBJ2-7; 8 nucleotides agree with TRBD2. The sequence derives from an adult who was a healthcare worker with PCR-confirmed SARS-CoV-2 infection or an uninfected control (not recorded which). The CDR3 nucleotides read TGTGCCAGCAGCCCGTCAGCGGGGGCCTACGAGCAGTACTTC. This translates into CASSPSAGAYEQYF.